These 16 T cell receptor beta chains share one sample of origin, sequenced in a study of blood T cell repertoires in COVID-19. Repertoires were generated with immunoSEQ multiplex PCR, while TCRdb's copy carries only in-frame clones and drops some. The sample consists of about 140,000 clones, around 83% of them appearing once. Sequenced: peripheral blood. These receptors were obtained from a woman at least 80 years old with acute or convalescent COVID-19.

V and J are TRBV21-1 and TRBJ2-2; TRBD1 was called by the table and not checked on the DNA. TRBV21-1 is deemed a pseudogene. This CDR3 comprises 17 residues. Written as DNA, the CDR3 is TGTGCCAGCAGCGCCAAAACCGGGACAGGGAACACCGGGGAGCTGTTTTTT. It yields the protein CASSAKTGTGNTGELFF.

The chain has TRBV27 and TRBJ1-2; 12 nucleotides line up with TRBD1. CDR1 MNHEY and CDR2 SMNVEV come from the germline V gene (reference sequence). Trimming removed 4 bases from V and 4 bases from J; junction bases left unmatched: 1. The CDR3 sequence is 14 residues long. This chain's CDR3 is CASSWGQGAYGYTF. In DNA form, the CDR3 reads TGTGCCAGCAGTTGGGGACAGGGGGCCTATGGCTACACCTTC.

The rearrangement uses TRBV7-9 and TRBJ2-5, with 7 bases fitting TRBD2. Trimming cost V 1 base and J 6 bases; bases outside gene matches: 11. Per germline, CDR1 SEHNR and CDR2 FQNEAQ (reference sequence). This CDR3 has 16 amino acids. Here the CDR3 DNA reads TGTGCCAGCAGCTTAGGGTTCCTAGCGGCATCCCAGACCCAGTACTTC. Translation: CASSLGFLAASQTQYF.

This chain connects TRBV28 to TRBJ2-1, with TRBD2 matching 15 bases. The CDR3 is 19 residues long. Germline V gene data show CDR1 as MDHEN and CDR2 as SYDVKM. Germline trimming cut 5 bases from V and 7 bases from J; bases unmatched to any gene: 15. For the CDR3, the DNA is TGTGCCAGCAGTACCTGGACTAGCGGGGGGGAGGTGGCTCGGAATGAGCAGTTCTTC. Its translation: CASSTWTSGGEVARNEQFF.

This clone was seen more than once but under ten times. The genes are TRBV6-6 and TRBJ2-6; no definite D call. In germline, CDR1 is MNHNY, CDR2 SVGAGI (reference sequence). The CDR3 has 17 residues. V lost 5 bases and J lost 0, with 14 bases in between. CDR3 DNA: TGTGCCAGCAGTCTCAAGCCAGGAAGCTCTGGGGCCAACGTCCTGACTTTC. Protein product: CASSLKPGSSGANVLTF.

This chain uses TRBV6-5 with TRBJ1-2; D might be TRBD1 (5 bases). V lost 2 bases and J 5 bases, leaving 18 bases between the germline ends. CDR1 and CDR2 (germline): MNHEY, SVGAGI. The CDR3 runs to 16 residues. CDR3 nucleotides: TGTGCCAGCAGTTACGGGGATACAGGCTCATCTTATGGCTACACCTTC. It specifies CASSYGDTGSSYGYTF.

This rearrangement joins TRBV19 to TRBJ2-4; D might be TRBD1 (5 bases). Germline V gene lookup returns CDR1 LNHDA and CDR2 SQIVND (reference sequence). The CDR3 is 13 amino acids. Trimming removed 8 bases from V and 8 bases from J, with 16 bases in between. The CDR3: CASCEGQGYIQYF. The CDR3 bases are TGTGCCAGTTGTGAAGGGCAGGGATACATTCAGTACTTC.

A remark on this clone: One end of the junction does not line up with germline, which may come from a read error. This chain uses TRBV5-1 with TRBJ2-7; the match to TRBD1 covers 7 bases. The length of the CDR3 is 14 residues. The germline V gene encodes CDR1 SGHRS and CDR2 YFSETQ. The CDR3 loop reads CASTLTGSDYEQYF. The DNA for the CDR3 is TGCGCCAGCACCTTGACAGGGTCGGACTACGAGCAGTACTTC.

The chain combines TRBV3-1 (or the pseudogene TRBV3-2) with TRBJ2-5; 9 bases match TRBD2. Looked up from germline, CDR1 is LGHDT and CDR2 is YNNKEL (reference sequence). This CDR3 has 16 residues. The V gene end was trimmed by 7 bases and the J gene end by 1 base; junction bases not matched to a gene: 10. CDR3 bases: TGTGCCAGCATGGGGCGGGAGGGGATCATCCAAGAGACCCAGTACTTC. This encodes CASMGREGIIQETQYF.

This clone was seen a few times. CDR3 coding DNA: TGTGCCAGCAGCTTAGGGACCGGGACAGCCTTTGGATACACCTTC. Its protein is CASSLGTGTAFGYTF. This chain connects TRBV7-2 to TRBJ1-2; TRBD1 matches at 7 bases. The trim removed 1 base at V and 11 bases at J, leaving 13 bases unmatched. CDR3 length equals 15 residues. CDR1 is SGHTA and CDR2 is FQGNSA in the germline V gene. Combining the CDR3 with reference TRBV7-2 and TRBJ1-2 gives the whole variable domain GAGVSQSPSNKVTEKGKDVELRCDPISGHTALYWYRQSLGQGLEFLIYFQGNSAPDKSGLPSDRFSAERTGGSVSTLTIQRTQQEDSAVYLCASSLGTGTAFGYTFGSGTRLTVV.

V and J are TRBV3-1 (or the pseudogene TRBV3-2) and TRBJ2-6; possibly TRBD2 for D (5 bases). Trimming removed 0 bases from V and 1 base from J, with 10 bases in between. The CDR3 consists of 17 residues. Germline V gene lookup returns CDR1 LGHDT and CDR2 YNNKEL (reference sequence). CDR3 in amino acids: CASSQEVGESGANVLTF. The CDR3 DNA follows: TGTGCCAGCAGCCAAGAAGTCGGGGAATCTGGGGCCAACGTCCTGACTTTC.

J is TRBJ1-1 and V is TRBV6-5, with D possibly matching TRBD1 (6 bases). Trimming removed 4 bases from V and 8 bases from J, with 11 bases in between. This CDR3 comprises 12 residues. Germline V gene lookup returns CDR1 MNHEY and CDR2 SVGAGI. CDR3 coding DNA: TGTGCCAGCAGTTTCTCCGGGACAGAAGCTTTCTTT. Residues: CASSFSGTEAFF.

The J gene is TRBJ2-7, the V gene TRBV7-9; 7 bases are a match to TRBD2. The CDR3 has 11 residues. Trimming removed 8 bases from V and 2 bases from J; junction bases left unmatched: 0. Germline assignment: CDR1 SEHNR and CDR2 FQNEAQ (reference sequence). In nucleotides, the CDR3 is TGTGCCAGCGGGAGGGCCTACGAGCAGTACTTC. Translated, it gives CASGRAYEQYF. The full variable domain, rest sourced from reference TRBV7-9 and TRBJ2-7, is DTGVSQNPRHKITKRGQNVTFRCDPISEHNRLYWYRQTLGQGPEFLTYFQNEAQLEKSRLLSDRFSAERPKGSFSTLEIQRTEQGDSAMYLCASGRAYEQYFGPGTRLTVT.

This chain links TRBV5-1 with TRBJ2-1; 8 nucleotides align to TRBD2. Germline trimming cut 2 bases from V and 0 bases from J; bases unmatched to any gene: 4. Germline assignment: CDR1 SGHRS and CDR2 YFSETQ. The CDR3 runs 16 residues. CDR3 sequence: CASSLRGGSSYNEQFF. The CDR3 nucleotides are TGCGCCAGCAGCTTACGGGGGGGTAGCTCCTACAATGAGCAGTTCTTC. Looking up the rest from reference TRBV5-1 and TRBJ2-1 gives the full variable domain: KAGVTQTPRYLIKTRGQQVTLSCSPISGHRSVSWYQQTPGQGLQFLFEYFSETQRNKGNFPGRFSGRQFSNSRSEMNVSTLELGDSALYLCASSLRGGSSYNEQFFGPGTRLTVL.

This clone was observed once. The chain joins TRBV9 to TRBJ1-4, with D hard to call. The CDR3 covers 15 residues. The V gene's germline CDR1 is SGDLS and CDR2 YYNGEE. The ends were cut back, 4 bases at V and 8 bases at J, with 18 bases in the middle. The CDR3 nucleotides are TGTGCCAGCAGCTCCCTAGGAGGGTCGGCGGAAAAACTGTTTTTT. Its protein is CASSSLGGSAEKLFF.

The chain carries TRBV7-9 and TRBJ2-7, with 7 bases matching TRBD1. Trimming took 11 bases from V and 0 from J; bases not matched to a gene: 7. Germline V gene sequence: CDR1 SEHNR, CDR2 FQNEAQ (reference sequence). The CDR3 totals 13 residues. In DNA, the CDR3 is TGTGCCGGCCAGGGGGTCAACTCCTACGAGCAGTACTTC. Its translation: CAGQGVNSYEQYF. Using reference TRBV7-9 and TRBJ2-7 for the parts outside the CDR3, the full variable domain is DTGVSQNPRHKITKRGQNVTFRCDPISEHNRLYWYRQTLGQGPEFLTYFQNEAQLEKSRLLSDRFSAERPKGSFSTLEIQRTEQGDSAMYLCAGQGVNSYEQYFGPGTRLTVT.